This T cell receptor (beta chain) was sequenced in a study of cytomegalovirus exposure and HLA in healthy donors. The donors, nominally healthy at sampling, likely had unrecorded immune exposures. The PCR made use of 60 Vbeta and 13 Jbeta primers. Profiling relied on immunoSEQ multiplex PCR, and the TCRdb table lists in-frame clones only, not all of them. The repertoire holds about 92,000 clones, with almost 85% as singletons. In germline, CDR1 is MNHEY, CDR2 SVGAGI. The CDR3 consists of 15 residues. V dropped 1 base and J dropped 1 base, with 10 bases sitting between them. The chain has TRBV6-5 and TRBJ1-1; D gene unclear. The specimen sequenced was PBMCs. The sequence was collected from a woman between 18 and 30 years old in good health and CMV-seropositive. CDR3 sequence: CASSYLGSGNTEAFF. The CDR3 DNA sequence: TGTGCCAGCAGTTACTTAGGGAGCGGGAACACTGAAGCTTTCTTT.